These 27 T cell receptor beta chains were all obtained from the same sample, sequenced in a study of shared clonotypes between healthy human individuals. Using immunoSEQ multiplex PCR, the repertoire was profiled, and TCRdb retains in-frame clones only, with some absent. This sample has 2 million to 3 million clones, with around nine tenths found just once. The sequenced material came from naive CD4+ T cells sorted from blood. Regarding subset: CD45RA+ positively selected. The receptors stem from a man aged 18 to 29 in good health.

The chain joins TRBV5-4 to TRBJ2-2; D not resolved. The CDR3 is 15 amino acids. The germline gives CDR1 SGHNT, CDR2 YYREEE (reference sequence). Trimming stripped 1 base from V and 3 bases from J, with 10 bases between. CDR3 in DNA: TGTGCCAGCAGCTTGTTTCCTAGGGACACCGGGGAGCTGTTTTTT. Residues: CASSLFPRDTGELFF.

The J gene is TRBJ2-5, the V gene TRBV19; TRBD2 matches 10 bases. CDR3 size: 19 residues. Germline V gives CDR1 LNHDA, CDR2 SQIVND (reference sequence). Unmatched junction bases numbered 16, after V lost 2 bases and J lost 4 bases. CDR3 loop: CASSISGAGGRTRVETQYF. CDR3 DNA: TGTGCCAGTAGTATATCCGGAGCGGGAGGGAGGACGAGGGTAGAGACCCAGTACTTC.

The V gene is TRBV10-2, the J gene TRBJ2-2, with D perhaps being TRBD1 or TRBD2 (5 bases each). The CDR3 has 15 residues. Germline V CDR1 and CDR2: WSHSY, SAAADI. With 6 bases removed from V and 8 bases from J, the gap between germline ends came to 19 bases. The CDR3 sequence is CASRRGELSPGELFF. CDR3 DNA: TGCGCCAGCAGGAGAGGGGAGTTGAGCCCGGGGGAGCTGTTTTTT.

To note about this clone: Other DNA sequences within the sample encode an identical CDR3. This rearrangement joins TRBV2 to TRBJ1-1; D unclear. Trimming removed 3 bases at V and 1 base at J, with 6 bases between. CDR3 length: 13 amino acids. The germline V gene has CDR1 SNHLY and CDR2 FYNNEI. The CDR3 DNA is TGTGCCAGCAGTGACGACAAGAACACTGAAGCTTTCTTT. Translating it yields CASSDDKNTEAFF.

This chain links TRBV28 with TRBJ1-6; a possible D gene is TRBD1 (6 bases). This CDR3 contains 17 residues. CDR1 is MDHEN, CDR2 SYDVKM, per germline. Deletions cut 2 bases from V and 7 bases from J, with 18 bases between. The CDR3 here is CASSLLGGRTGNSPLHF. For the CDR3, the DNA is TGTGCCAGCAGTTTACTCGGGGGGCGCACGGGAAATTCACCCCTCCACTTT. The variable domain in full, completed from reference TRBV28 and TRBJ1-6, reads DVKVTQSSRYLVKRTGEKVFLECVQDMDHENMFWYRQDPGLGLRLIYFSYDVKMKEKGDIPEGYSVSREKKERFSLILESASTNQTSMYLCASSLLGGRTGNSPLHFGNGTRLTVT.

This clone has just a few counts. The chain uses TRBV7-2 and TRBJ1-5; no reliable D call. Trimming took 1 base from V and 7 from J, leaving 8 bases between them. The CDR3 loop spans 13 amino acids. CDR1 SGHTA and CDR2 FQGNSA come from the germline V gene. Here the CDR3 DNA reads TGTGCCAGCAGCTTAGACCAAGTGCAGCCCCAGCATTTT. Its protein product is CASSLDQVQPQHF.

The rearrangement joins TRBV30 to TRBJ2-7; 8 positions match TRBD2. After removal of 0 bases from V and 0 bases from J, the junction contained 10 bases not matched to a gene. This CDR3 is built from 17 residues. Germline CDR1 is GTSNPN and CDR2 is SVGIG (reference sequence). CDR3 coding DNA: TGTGCCTGGAGTGTCGGGCGGACTAGCAGGTTCTCCTACGAGCAGTACTTC. Its translation: CAWSVGRTSRFSYEQYF.

This chain links TRBV15 with TRBJ1-6; 7 bases are a match to TRBD1. This CDR3 is 19 amino acids long. Germline V CDR1 and CDR2: LNHNV, YYDKDF (reference sequence). V gave up 0 bases and J gave up 7 bases; unmatched junction bases: 15. The CDR3 spells CATSRDLNGRTGVNSPLHF. For the CDR3, the DNA is TGTGCCACCAGCAGAGACCTGAACGGTCGTACAGGGGTGAATTCACCCCTCCACTTT.

This chain connects TRBV15 to TRBJ2-3; the D is unclear. This CDR3 has 13 amino acids. Germline CDR1 and CDR2: LNHNV and YYDKDF (reference sequence). Trimming removed 2 bases at V and 3 bases at J, with 6 bases between. This CDR3 reads CATSRQKTDTQYF. CDR3 nucleotide sequence: TGTGCCACCAGCAGACAAAAGACAGATACGCAGTATTTT.

The chain recombines TRBV6-1 with TRBJ2-3; D might be TRBD1 (6 bases). The CDR3 contains 13 residues. Trimming removed 5 bases at V and 6 bases at J, with 12 bases between. The germline V gene encodes CDR1 MNHNS and CDR2 SASEGT. The CDR3 reads CASSRDIQDTQYF. For the CDR3, the DNA is TGTGCCAGCAGTCGGGACATCCAGGATACGCAGTATTTT.

This clone has just one count. The chain combines TRBV19 with TRBJ1-4; TRBD1 agrees at 9 bases. This CDR3 is built from 15 residues. CDR1 is LNHDA and CDR2 is SQIVND in the germline V gene (reference sequence). The V gene end was trimmed by 5 bases and the J gene end by 4 bases; junction bases not matched to a gene: 5. The CDR3 DNA sequence: TGTGCCAGTAGTTTCTGGACAGGGGTTAATGAAAAACTGTTTTTT. It codes for CASSFWTGVNEKLFF.

Regarding this clone: Other DNA sequences within the sample encode an identical CDR3. V is TRBV7-2 and J is TRBJ2-1; 9 bases agree with TRBD2. The J segment lost 10 bases and the V segment lost 5 bases, leaving 3 bases of the junction unmatched. The CDR3 length is 12 residues. In germline, CDR1 is SGHTA, CDR2 FQGNSA. CDR3 sequence (DNA): TGTGCCAGCAGCGCGCTAGCGGGGGAGCAGTTCTTC. Amino acids: CASSALAGEQFF.

The genes are TRBV19 and TRBJ1-5, with 7 bases aligning to TRBD1. Germline V CDR1 and CDR2: LNHDA, SQIVND (reference sequence). The CDR3 loop spans 16 amino acids. V trimming: 2 bases; J trimming: 2 bases; junction bases outside the gene matches: 6. The CDR3 DNA sequence: TGTGCCAGTAGTATACTGGGGACAGACGGCAATCAGCCCCAGCATTTT. Protein sequence: CASSILGTDGNQPQHF.

The V call is TRBV12-5, the J call TRBJ2-2, with D unclear. This CDR3 is 12 amino acids long. Trimming took off 5 bases at V and 5 bases at J, with 6 bases between the two ends. Germline CDR1 LGHNT, CDR2 FRNRAP. The CDR3 region is CASGPETGELFF. The CDR3 bases are TGTGCTAGTGGTCCGGAAACCGGGGAGCTGTTTTTT.

For the CDR3, the DNA is TGTGCCAGCAGCACTAGCGGAGAGACCCAGTACTTC. Protein product: CASSTSGETQYF. The chain recombines TRBV6-6 with TRBJ2-5; 8 bases are a match to TRBD2. The ends lost 6 bases at V and 4 bases at J; junction bases unmatched: 1. The germline CDR1 and CDR2 sequences are MNHNY and SVGAGI (reference sequence). The CDR3 is 12 residues long.

In its sample, this clone was seen once. The chain joins TRBV5-1 to TRBJ2-5; D remains ambiguous. The CDR3 contains 14 residues. The germline CDR1 and CDR2 sequences are SGHRS and YFSETQ. V was pared by 0 bases and J by 7 bases, with 13 bases between. CDR3: CASSLERAPGTQYF. The DNA of the CDR3 is TGCGCCAGCAGCTTGGAACGGGCTCCCGGGACCCAGTACTTC.

The chain uses TRBV5-4 and TRBJ2-3; tentatively, D is TRBD1 or TRBD2 (5 bases each). Trimming took off 1 base at V and 2 bases at J, with 11 bases between the two ends. Per germline, CDR1 SGHNT and CDR2 YYREEE (reference sequence). The CDR3 is made up of 15 amino acids. In nucleotides, the CDR3 is TGTGCCAGCAGCTTGACCGGGGCCAACACAGATACGCAGTATTTT. Amino acid sequence: CASSLTGANTDTQYF.

The V and J genes are TRBV5-1 and TRBJ1-2; TRBD1 matches 10 bases. This CDR3 has 13 residues. CDR1 is SGHRS, CDR2 YFSETQ, per germline. J gave up 5 bases and V 4 bases, and 2 bases lay outside the gene matches. This CDR3 is CASSGTGEYGYTF. CDR3 nucleotide sequence: TGCGCCAGCAGCGGGACAGGGGAATATGGCTACACCTTC.

This sequence joins TRBV5-1 and TRBJ2-2, with TRBD2 matching over 8 bases. CDR3 length: 15 amino acids. Germline CDR1 SGHRS, CDR2 YFSETQ. With 4 bases clipped from V and 1 base from J, the junction kept 3 bases outside the gene matches. The CDR3 DNA follows: TGCGCCAGCAGCAAAAGCGGGGGGAACACCGGGGAGCTGTTTTTT. Translating it yields CASSKSGGNTGELFF.

The chain combines TRBV21-1 with TRBJ2-7; no check of the table's D call, TRBD1, against the DNA was made. TRBV21-1 is described as a pseudogene. CDR3 length: 13 amino acids. CDR3 in DNA: TGTGCCAGCAGTGGGACAGACAACTACGAGCAGTACTTC. Protein: CASSGTDNYEQYF.

The gene calls are TRBV14 and TRBJ1-1; D not certain. This CDR3 is 15 amino acids long. Germline CDR1 SGHDN, CDR2 FVKESK. Trimming removed 0 bases at V and 1 base at J, with 9 bases between. The CDR3 here is CASSQDPGWNTEAFF. CDR3 nucleotide sequence: TGTGCCAGCAGCCAAGATCCGGGATGGAACACTGAAGCTTTCTTT.

This chain uses TRBV4-3 with TRBJ1-2; 9 nucleotides match TRBD1. The J segment lost 8 bases and the V segment lost 4 bases, leaving 8 bases of the junction unmatched. This CDR3 region has 14 residues. CDR1 and CDR2 from the germline V gene are LGHNA and YSLEER. The CDR3: CASSRTGEIRGYTF. For the CDR3, the DNA is TGCGCCAGCAGCCGGACAGGGGAAATACGGGGCTACACCTTC.

The table lists this clone with a few counts. This sequence joins TRBV7-9 and TRBJ1-1; TRBD1 aligns across 7 bases. The V segment lost 5 bases and the J segment 4 bases; nucleotides outside the gene matches: 10. The CDR3 is 15 residues long. Germline values: CDR1 SEHNR, CDR2 FQNEAQ (reference sequence). The chain's CDR3 is CASSPSTGVGTEAFF. The CDR3 region has the DNA TGTGCCAGCAGCCCATCTACAGGGGTCGGCACTGAAGCTTTCTTT.

Concerning this clone itself: The sample contains more than one DNA sequence encoding this CDR3. The CDR3 sequence is CASSLGGSSYEQYF. CDR3 bases: TGCGCCAGCAGCTTGGGGGGGAGCTCCTACGAGCAGTACTTC. The V gene is TRBV5-1, the J gene TRBJ2-7; D is possibly TRBD1 or TRBD2 (5 bases each). Trimming took off 0 bases at V and 0 bases at J, with 7 bases between the two ends. CDR3 length equals 14 residues. The V gene's germline CDR1 is SGHRS and CDR2 YFSETQ.

V and J are TRBV2 and TRBJ2-1; possible D gene TRBD1, 6 bases. Trimming took 4 bases from V and 7 from J, leaving 11 bases between them. CDR3 length equals 13 residues. CDR1 SNHLY and CDR2 FYNNEI come from the germline V gene. The CDR3 DNA reads as TGTGCCAGCAGTGTTAGCAGGGGTAATGAGCAGTTCTTC. Its protein product is CASSVSRGNEQFF.

The V gene is TRBV6-5, the J gene TRBJ2-7, with 9 bases aligning to TRBD2. Trimming cost V 6 bases and J 2 bases; bases outside gene matches: 5. CDR3 length: 14 residues. The germline CDR1 and CDR2 sequences are MNHEY and SVGAGI. The CDR3 region has the DNA TGTGCCAGCAGCTCAAGCGGGAGGCCCTACGAGCAGTACTTC. This encodes CASSSSGRPYEQYF.

The chain links TRBV6-1 to TRBJ1-1, with 9 bases aligning to TRBD1. The CDR3 loop spans 14 amino acids. V was clipped by 7 bases and J by 9 bases; unmatched bases: 12. From germline, CDR1 is MNHNS and CDR2 SASEGT. Here the CDR3 reads CASNVTPGQGKAFF. In DNA, the CDR3 is TGTGCCAGCAATGTGACCCCGGGACAGGGAAAAGCTTTCTTT.